This record concerns one TCR beta chain sequence. These data belong to a study of identical twins. Trimming took 6 bases from V and 2 from J; bases not matched to a gene: 10. Germline-derived CDR1 and CDR2 are MNHEY and SVGAGI. The CDR3 runs to 16 residues. Healthy Caucasians alone served as donors. MiXCR was run by TCRdb on the 5' RACE reads, yielding one entry per CDR3 protein. Of some 730,000 distinct CDR3 sequences listed, roughly 18% are singletons. The data were also submitted as part of a second study, on T cells expressing NK-cell markers. This second report adds: Eight donors were sequenced, of whom seven were HCMV-seropositive, while the remaining one was HCMV-seronegative.

The chain links TRBV6-5 to TRBJ2-7; TRBD2 matches 10 bases. This TCR came from a woman between 18 and 29 years old in good health. Source material: PBMCs. The DNA for the CDR3 is TGTGCCAGCAGATATTTTGGAACTAGCGGGACCTACGAGCAGTACTTC. It specifies CASRYFGTSGTYEQYF.